This entry lists 11 T cell receptor beta chains sequenced from one sample in a study of neurological immune-mediated disorders. MiXCR, applied by TCRdb to the 5' RACE reads, yields one record per CDR3 protein. The repertoire holds 20,000 to 30,000 distinct CDR3 sequences, with around 2.5% as singletons. Source material: PBMCs. These receptors all come from a woman aged 45-60 years with multiple sclerosis.

This clonotype was recorded at least ten times. The genes are TRBV9 and TRBJ1-1; no clear D gene. The CDR3 runs to 12 residues. V was shortened by 3 bases and J by 3 bases, with 6 bases between the two germline ends. Germline V CDR1 and CDR2: SGDLS, YYNGEE. The CDR3 nucleotides are TGTGCCAGCAGCGCCCCTTACACTGAAGCTTTCTTT. This translates into CASSAPYTEAFF.

The sample holds many counts of this clonotype. V gene TRBV20-1 combines with J gene TRBJ1-2, with 9 bases aligning to TRBD1. The CDR3 spans 14 residues. The trim removed 6 bases at V and 1 base at J, leaving 6 bases unmatched. Germline V gene sequence: CDR1 DFQATT, CDR2 SNEGSKA (reference sequence). CDR3 bases: TGCAGTGCCCACCGGACAGGGGTTAACTATGGCTACACCTTC. Translating it yields CSAHRTGVNYGYTF.

The sample holds many counts of this clonotype. The chain couples TRBV20-1 to TRBJ1-1; TRBD1 agrees at 7 bases. CDR1 is DFQATT and CDR2 is SNEGSKA in the germline V gene (reference sequence). The junction had 13 bases not matched to a gene; V was cut back by 3 bases and J by 6 bases. This CDR3 is built from 15 residues. CDR3 region: CSASRAGQGDPEAFF. CDR3 DNA sequence: TGCAGTGCTAGCAGAGCGGGGCAGGGGGACCCTGAAGCTTTCTTT.

This sequence joins TRBV20-1 and TRBJ2-3; D gene uncertain. Trimming took off 7 bases at V and 3 bases at J, with 11 bases between the two ends. Germline-derived CDR1 and CDR2 are DFQATT and SNEGSKA (reference sequence). This CDR3 region has 12 residues. This CDR3 is CSVLGRTDTQYF. CDR3 nucleotide sequence: TGCAGTGTCCTCGGACGGACAGATACGCAGTATTTT.

This clonotype was observed many times. The CDR3 region is CASRLTENTEAFF. CDR3 DNA: TGTGCCAGCAGGTTGACAGAGAACACTGAAGCTTTCTTT. This rearrangement joins TRBV12-3 or TRBV12-4 to TRBJ1-1; D is possibly TRBD1 (5 bases). This CDR3 is 13 amino acids long. V lost 6 bases, J lost 1 base, and 9 bases lay in between.

This clonotype was seen ten or more times. The rearrangement links TRBV5-1 to TRBJ1-1; D gene unclear. Trimming stripped 0 bases from V and 6 bases from J, with 9 bases between. The CDR3 has 13 residues. Germline V CDR1 and CDR2: SGHRS, YFSETQ. This CDR3 is CASSLAGFAEAFF. The CDR3, as DNA: TGCGCCAGCAGCTTGGCTGGGTTCGCTGAAGCTTTCTTT.

This clonotype was counted many times. The chain carries TRBV6-6 and TRBJ2-2; D not certain. Germline CDR1 is MNHNY and CDR2 is SVGAGI (reference sequence). V dropped 5 bases and J dropped 0 bases, with 10 bases sitting between them. The CDR3 extends over 15 amino acids. In DNA form, the CDR3 reads TGTGCCAGCAGTACACAGACCCCGAACACCGGGGAGCTGTTTTTT. Its protein product is CASSTQTPNTGELFF.

This clonotype was seen ten or more times. The rearrangement uses TRBV20-1 and TRBJ2-7; 11 nucleotides line up with TRBD2. This CDR3 is 16 amino acids long. Trimming at V came to 5 bases and at J to 0 bases, leaving 9 bases not matched to a gene. Germline V lookup: CDR1 DFQATT, CDR2 SNEGSKA (reference sequence). The CDR3 coding sequence is TGCAGTGCTGCCGGGACTAGCGGCACCTTCTCCTACGAGCAGTACTTC. Its translation: CSAAGTSGTFSYEQYF.

This clonotype was recorded many times. V gene TRBV20-1 combines with J gene TRBJ2-5; TRBD2 matches at 13 bases. Trimming cost V 0 bases and J 0 bases; bases outside gene matches: 7. The germline CDR1 and CDR2 sequences are DFQATT and SNEGSKA (reference sequence). CDR3 size: 18 residues. The CDR3 loop reads CSARDRGLAGRYQETQYF. CDR3 bases: TGCAGTGCTAGAGATCGGGGACTAGCGGGGCGGTACCAAGAGACCCAGTACTTC.

This clonotype was seen at least ten times. V gene TRBV2 combines with J gene TRBJ2-2, with D possibly called TRBD1 or TRBD2 (5 bases each). V was pared by 8 bases and J by 5 bases, with 15 bases between. The germline V gene encodes CDR1 SNHLY and CDR2 FYNNEI. The CDR3 extends over 14 amino acids. The CDR3 DNA reads TGTGCCAGCGCTACCCTGGGGGTGACCGGGGAGCTGTTTTTT. Protein product: CASATLGVTGELFF. Using reference TRBV2 and TRBJ2-2 for the parts outside the CDR3, the full variable domain is EPEVTQTPSHQVTQMGQEVILRCVPISNHLYFYWYRQILGQKVEFLVSFYNNEISEKSEIFDDQFSVERPDGSNFTLKIRSTKLEDSAMYFCASATLGVTGELFFGEGSRLTVL.

Ten or more counts support this clonotype. The chain couples TRBV5-1 to TRBJ2-7; D possibly corresponds to TRBD1 (6 bases). The CDR3 covers 13 residues. Germline V gene lookup returns CDR1 SGHRS and CDR2 YFSETQ. V lost 4 bases and J lost 5, with 13 bases in between. CDR3 nucleotides: TGCGCCAGCAGCCAACAGGGTATCCACGAGCAGTACTTC. The encoded protein is CASSQQGIHEQYF. The full variable domain, rest sourced from reference TRBV5-1 and TRBJ2-7, is KAGVTQTPRYLIKTRGQQVTLSCSPISGHRSVSWYQQTPGQGLQFLFEYFSETQRNKGNFPGRFSGRQFSNSRSEMNVSTLELGDSALYLCASSQQGIHEQYFGPGTRLTVT.